This TCR beta chain originates from a study of glioma-infiltrating T cells. Whole-study results and caveats: Tissue and blood shared very few CDR3 sequences. Gliomas, especially low-grade, showed above-expected tissue-blood divergence; non-neoplastic patients showed below.

The iRepertoire nested amplicon-rescue multiplex PCR amplified TCR alpha and beta CDR3s from RNA. TCRdb re-called the multiplex PCR reads with MiXCR, one entry per CDR3 protein. Seen here are some 85,000 distinct CDR3 sequences, under 30% observed once, and the top ten hold over 5.5%. After removal of 7 bases from V and 3 bases from J, the junction contained 9 bases not matched to a gene. The CDR3 is made up of 17 amino acids. Germline V gene data show CDR1 as LNHDA and CDR2 as SQIVND (reference sequence). Concerning this clonotype: Its antigen is not known.

The sequencing input was glioma tissue, nonneoplastic brain tissue, or PBMCs (not recorded which). This chain connects TRBV19 to TRBJ2-2, with 12 bases identical to TRBD1. The sequence was obtained from a human donor with low-grade glioma or glioblastoma, undergoing nonglioma brain surgery, or in good health (not recorded which). CDR3 nucleotides: TGTGCCAGTATGTGGGACAGGGGGCTATTTGACACCGGGGAGCTGTTTTTT. As protein: CASMWDRGLFDTGELFF.